Presented here are 10 T cell receptor beta chains from one specimen sequenced in a study of CD8+CD57+ T cells in acquired aplastic anemia. For CDR3 and TCR beta VDJ profiling, genomic DNA was the template used. TCRdb re-called the reads with MiXCR, one entry per CDR3 protein. The sample records some 180,000 distinct CDR3 sequences, 48% being singletons. Patients chosen for sequencing had shown CD8+CD57+ cell expansion by flow cytometry. The specimen was sorted CD4+, CD8+, or CD8+CD57+ T cells (not recorded which) from PBMCs. These receptor sequences come from a human donor with aplastic anemia.

This clonotype has a count of ten or more. This CDR3 reads CASGPRRQGQETQYF. CDR3 nucleotide sequence: TGTGCTAGTGGTCCCCGGCGACAGGGTCAAGAGACCCAGTACTTC. The chain uses TRBV12-5 and TRBJ2-5; 7 bases map to TRBD1. Germline CDR1 is LGHNT and CDR2 is FRNRAP. J lost 2 bases, V lost 5 bases, and 8 bases had no gene match. The CDR3 is 15 residues long.

A few counts support this clonotype. V is TRBV20-1 and J is TRBJ1-2; perhaps TRBD1 as D (5 bases). With 0 bases removed from V and 5 bases from J, the gap between germline ends came to 13 bases. The CDR3 is 14 amino acids. CDR1 and CDR2 (germline): DFQATT, SNEGSKA (reference sequence). CDR3 in amino acids: CSARDDGTLYGYTF. The CDR3 DNA is TGCAGTGCTAGAGATGACGGGACCCTATATGGCTACACCTTC.

Of note for this clonotype: This may stem from a read error, because a much larger clone lies one nucleotide away. The genes are TRBV19 and TRBJ2-2; maybe TRBD1 (6 bases). CDR3 length equals 19 residues. Trimming stripped 8 bases from V and 0 bases from J, with 25 bases between. Germline V CDR1 and CDR2: LNHDA, SQIVND (reference sequence). The DNA for the CDR3 is TGTGCCAGTCGGGGTACAGGGTGGTATGATATCGCGAACACCGGGGAGCTGTTTTTT. Its protein product is CASRGTGWYDIANTGELFF.

The rearrangement joins TRBV2 to TRBJ1-6; the match to TRBD1 covers 10 bases. CDR3 length: 14 amino acids. V dropped 6 bases and J dropped 9; count of bases not matched to a gene: 5. Germline V gives CDR1 SNHLY, CDR2 FYNNEI. CDR3 sequence (DNA): TGTGCCAGCAGGGGGGGACAGGGGACTTCACCCCTCCACTTT. Residues: CASRGGQGTSPLHF.

Ten or more counts support this clonotype. The chain is built from TRBV6-1 and TRBJ1-6, with 8 bases that match TRBD1. The length of the CDR3 is 15 residues. V lost 4 bases, J lost 10 bases, and 9 bases stayed unmatched. The V gene's germline CDR1 is MNHNS and CDR2 SASEGT. CDR3 loop: CASSGRQGIDSPLHF. The CDR3 DNA reads TGTGCCAGCAGTGGGAGACAGGGGATTGACTCACCCCTCCACTTT.

In this sample, this clonotype turned up a few times. The gene calls are TRBV3-1 and TRBJ1-2; D remains unclear. This CDR3 comprises 13 residues. With 3 bases removed from V and 7 bases from J, the gap between germline ends came to 12 bases. Germline V CDR1 and CDR2: LGHDT, YNNKEL (reference sequence). In nucleotides, the CDR3 is TGTGCCAGCAGCCACGCGAGGGAGTCTGGCTACACCTTC. Protein product: CASSHARESGYTF.

This clonotype was recorded a few times. The chain joins TRBV10-3 to TRBJ2-5; D possibly corresponds to TRBD1 (6 bases). This CDR3 has 14 amino acids. V dropped 0 bases and J dropped 4 bases, with 9 bases sitting between them. Germline CDR1 reads ENHRY; CDR2 reads SYGVKD. This CDR3 reads CAISESTRGETQYF. The CDR3 DNA follows: TGTGCCATCAGTGAGTCGACCAGGGGAGAGACCCAGTACTTC.

This clonotype was counted ten times or more. The J gene is TRBJ1-2, the V gene TRBV20-1; D gene ambiguous. Germline CDR1 reads DFQATT; CDR2 reads SNEGSKA (reference sequence). V lost 4 bases, J lost 8 bases, and 14 bases lay in between. The CDR3 is 12 residues long. The chain's CDR3 is CSATGEVEGYTF. As DNA, the CDR3 is TGCAGTGCTACTGGCGAAGTGGAGGGCTACACCTTC.

This clonotype was counted ten times or more. The rearrangement uses TRBV19 and TRBJ1-6, with D unclear. Germline V lookup: CDR1 LNHDA, CDR2 SQIVND (reference sequence). This CDR3 spans 13 amino acids. V lost 5 bases and J 4 bases, leaving 6 bases between the germline ends. The CDR3 region is CASSGEYNSPLHF. The CDR3 DNA reads as TGTGCCAGTAGTGGAGAGTATAATTCACCCCTCCACTTT.

The chain carries TRBV7-9 and TRBJ1-6; TRBD1 might be the D (5 bases). Deletions cut 8 bases from V and 7 bases from J, with 15 bases between. The CDR3 sequence is 14 residues long. Germline V gene sequence: CDR1 SEHNR, CDR2 FQNEAQ (reference sequence). This CDR3 is CASGWGGENSPLHF. CDR3 nucleotides: TGTGCCAGCGGGTGGGGCGGGGAAAATTCACCCCTCCACTTT. Supplemented by reference TRBV7-9 and TRBJ1-6, the full variable domain reads DTGVSQNPRHKITKRGQNVTFRCDPISEHNRLYWYRQTLGQGPEFLTYFQNEAQLEKSRLLSDRFSAERPKGSFSTLEIQRTEQGDSAMYLCASGWGGENSPLHFGNGTRLTVT.